The entry that follows covers one T cell receptor (beta chain) sequence. Antigen unknown. Profiling relied on immunoSEQ multiplex PCR, and the TCRdb table lists in-frame clones only, not all of them. The table lists tens of thousands of clones, approximately 84% of them singletons. The data were obtained in a study of T cells in localized non-small cell lung cancer. Study-wide findings and caveats: Heterogeneity remains possible because sequencing was limited to only one tumor region.

The CDR3 loop spans 14 amino acids. Germline V gene sequence: CDR1 MNHNS, CDR2 SASEGT. The ends lost 8 bases at V and 1 base at J; junction bases unmatched: 4. The chain recombines TRBV6-1 with TRBJ2-3, with 9 positions matching TRBD1. This clonotype was sampled from a female donor at least 60 years old with stage I lung adenocarcinoma. The material sequenced was peripheral blood, taken before any cancer treatment. The CDR3 spells CASVRQGGTDTQYF. The DNA for the CDR3 is TGTGCCAGCGTACGACAGGGGGGCACAGATACGCAGTATTTT.